This T cell receptor (beta chain) was profiled in a study of human T cells and chemical hapten exposure. Study context: An area of 2 cm by 2 to 2.5 cm on upper inner arm skin received 2% DPC for sensitization.

Specified time point: patch test 2, 6 weeks after DPC sensitization. Regarding treatment: therapeutic diphenylcyclopropenone sensitization with weekly scalp DPC. A single record per CDR3 protein comes from TCRdb applying MiXCR to the RACE reads. The table has roughly 96,000 distinct CDR3 sequences, 9% to 9.5% seen once. This clonotype was detected only a few times. This specimen consisted of whole blood, obtained in connection with sensitization to the hapten diphenylcyclopropenone (DPC). The clonotype was recovered from a woman aged 40 to 50 with alopecia areata. Some clones in this sample may be carry-over from other donors' samples.

The chain's CDR3 is CASSGPYRGLTF. The CDR3 bases are TGTGCCAGCAGCGGACCCTACCGGGGCCTGACTTTC. The chain links TRBV9 to TRBJ2-6; perhaps TRBD2 as D (5 bases). Trimming removed 3 bases from V and 15 bases from J, with 13 bases in between. The CDR3 totals 12 residues. Germline CDR1 and CDR2: SGDLS and YYNGEE.